These 11 T cell receptor beta chains came from one sample sequenced in a study of regulatory T cells in long-lasting Graves disease. Time point: newly diagnosed GD, antithyroid drugs for less than 3 months. Making the TCR library involved RNA that had been extracted from PBMCs. Assembly of TCR beta libraries relied on iRepertoire HTBI primers together with Arm-PCR of CDR3 regions. TCRdb itself ran the multiplex PCR reads through MiXCR, one entry per CDR3 protein. The sample yields a few hundred thousand distinct CDR3 sequences, about 19% seen once. The same sample was also used in a study of T cells in Graves' hyperthyroidism and ophthalmopathy.

The source was peripheral blood mononuclear cells (PBMCs), collected at new diagnosis, from a patient treated with antithyroid drugs. The receptor source for this set is a woman in her twenties or thirties with Graves disease.

The chain links TRBV29-1 to TRBJ1-4; D not resolved. Trimming shortened V by 4 bases and J by 6 bases, and 12 bases separated the two germline ends. CDR3 length equals 13 residues. CDR1 and CDR2 (germline): SQVTM, ANQGSEA. This CDR3 is CSVGGSSYEKLFF. Written as DNA, the CDR3 is TGCAGCGTTGGAGGATCGAGCTATGAAAAACTGTTTTTT.

The J gene is TRBJ1-2, the V gene TRBV7-3, with 8 positions matching TRBD1. CDR1 and CDR2 from the germline V gene are SGHTA and FQGTGA. The CDR3 runs 15 residues. V shed 2 bases, J shed 1 base, and the junction held 3 bases outside the gene matches. CDR3 bases: TGTGCCAGCAGCTTAGGACAGGGTATTAACTATGGCTACACCTTC. Translating it yields CASSLGQGINYGYTF.

This clonotype was counted many times. The gene calls are TRBV19 and TRBJ1-2; 8 bases line up with TRBD1. V lost 5 bases and J lost 4; bases outside the gene matches: 6. The CDR3 is 14 amino acids. Germline-derived CDR1 and CDR2 are LNHDA and SQIVND (reference sequence). The CDR3 loop reads CASSSSGTGYGYTF. The CDR3 DNA reads as TGTGCCAGTAGTTCCTCCGGGACAGGCTATGGCTACACCTTC.

This clonotype was observed at least ten times. V is TRBV6-5 and J is TRBJ1-1; D possibly corresponds to TRBD1 (6 bases). The CDR3 totals 15 residues. The germline V gene has CDR1 MNHEY and CDR2 SVGAGI. Trimming cost V 2 bases and J 4 bases, with 14 bases left between them. The CDR3 DNA follows: TGTGCCAGCAGTTACGGGCCCCCAGGGGCCACTGAAGCTTTCTTT. It specifies CASSYGPPGATEAFF.

This clonotype has at least ten counts. The rearrangement uses TRBV5-5 and TRBJ2-7, with D perhaps TRBD1 (5 bases). This CDR3 spans 15 amino acids. CDR1 and CDR2 (germline): SGHKS, YYEKEE (reference sequence). Trimming pared 1 base from V and 3 bases from J, leaving 14 bases between. Here the CDR3 reads CASSLTAGFVYEQYF. As DNA, the CDR3 is TGTGCCAGCAGCTTGACGGCAGGGTTTGTCTACGAGCAGTACTTC.

This clonotype has at least ten counts. The V and J genes are TRBV20-1 and TRBJ2-5; perhaps TRBD1 as D (6 bases). The germline V gene encodes CDR1 DFQATT and CDR2 SNEGSKA (reference sequence). The CDR3 is 13 amino acids. CDR3 bases: TGCAGGGGCGGGCAGGGGAATCAAGAGACCCAGTACTTC. Its translation is CRGGQGNQETQYF.

The V and J genes are TRBV2 and TRBJ1-4; D uncertain. Germline CDR1 SNHLY, CDR2 FYNNEI. V was trimmed by 6 bases and J by 4 bases, leaving 12 bases between them. This CDR3 is built from 14 residues. The chain's CDR3 is CASREKFDNEKLFF. The CDR3 DNA is TGTGCCAGCAGAGAAAAATTTGATAATGAAAAACTGTTTTTT.

This clonotype was seen repeatedly, ten times or more. The chain couples TRBV4-1 to TRBJ2-7; D ambiguous. Germline CDR1 and CDR2: MGHRA and YSYEKL. The ends were cut back, 1 base at V and 7 bases at J, with 8 bases in the middle. This CDR3 region has 12 residues. Here the CDR3 reads CASSQGGLEQYF. The CDR3 DNA sequence: TGCGCCAGCAGCCAAGGAGGTCTGGAGCAGTACTTC.

There are many counts of this clonotype. The rearrangement joins TRBV11-2 to TRBJ2-4; 7 nucleotides agree with TRBD2. The CDR3 consists of 16 residues. V lost 1 base, J lost 4 bases, and 7 bases stayed unmatched. The germline gives CDR1 SGHAT, CDR2 FQNNGV. The CDR3, as DNA: TGTGCCAGCAGCTTAGGGGAACTAGCGCCAAAAAACATTCAGTACTTC. Protein product: CASSLGELAPKNIQYF.

This clonotype was seen repeatedly, ten times or more. V gene TRBV20-1 combines with J gene TRBJ1-5, with 8 bases that match TRBD1. J lost 1 base, V lost 2 bases, and 7 bases had no gene match. The length of the CDR3 is 16 residues. In germline, CDR1 is DFQATT, CDR2 SNEGSKA (reference sequence). DNA of the CDR3: TGCAGTGCTAGATTCCCAGGGGGCGAAAGCAATCAGCCCCAGCATTTT. Encoded protein: CSARFPGGESNQPQHF.

This clonotype has just a few counts. The chain is built from TRBV18 and TRBJ2-2; a possible D gene is TRBD2 (7 bases). Trimming left V 3 bases short and J 7 bases short, with 15 bases between. Germline CDR1 reads KGHSH; CDR2 reads LQKENI. The CDR3 loop spans 15 amino acids. CDR3 protein: CASSPARGRVGELFF. Written as DNA, the CDR3 is TGTGCCAGCTCACCGGCGCGGGGGCGAGTCGGGGAGCTGTTTTTT.